This TCR beta chain stems from a study of neurological immune-mediated disorders (dated by TCRdb to the late 2010s). In terms of the full investigation: Among the approximately 34 multiple sclerosis patients, relapsing-remitting MS accounted for 31 and secondary progressive MS accounted for 3. Longitudinal samples, technical triplicates and paired sorted CD4+ and CD8+ T-cell subsets, alongside PBMC samples, were included among the approximately 98 TCR-beta libraries. Peripheral blood TCR-beta repertoires from HTLV-I-associated myelopathy (HAM/TSP) patients, multiple sclerosis patients and healthy controls were compared by UMI-based sequencing. The cohort included around 70 subjects: approximately 14 with HAM/TSP, about 34 with multiple sclerosis, and 20 healthy controls. The paper as a whole reports these results and caveats: TCR clonal expansion was greatest in HAM/TSP patients and smallest in MS patients, who ranked below even healthy controls. No identical CDR3 amino acid sequences were found to be shared among expanded clones across subjects, suggesting that TCR-beta repertoires were private in all groups. Phylogenetic analysis grouped repertoires from 18 of 34 MS patients into a cluster of related CDR3 sequences, suggesting a possible repertoire-level signature. The MS cluster showed no association with clinical or MRI features, and the authors stated that larger cohorts are needed.

The germline V gene supplies CDR1 MNHEY and CDR2 SVGAGI. V was cut back by 8 bases and J by 0 bases, leaving a gap of 8 bases between them. Its CDR3 holds 13 amino acids, cysteine through phenylalanine. Of all the DNA, just the CDR3 is kept, 39 bases in frame from base 1. This clonotype appeared many times. The antigen it recognizes is unknown. Base qualities were left out, and no much larger clone turns up one base away. For unsorted PBMC libraries, 2 million PBMCs were used after storage in RNAlater at -80 degrees C until RNA extraction. Multiple sclerosis patients were enrolled in a US clinical protocol under which disease progression was evaluated by magnetic resonance imaging. PBMCs were separated from peripheral blood using Ficoll-Hypaque density gradient centrifugation and then cryopreserved in liquid nitrogen. cDNA was synthesized by template-switch 5'RACE using a primer carrying a 10-nucleotide random unique molecular identifier by which each TCR transcript was tagged. Every sequencing run yielded over 170 million TCR-beta sequences covering 15-18 subjects. The RNeasy kit was used for extraction of total RNA. The KAPA Real-time Library Amplification kit was used to amplify TCR-beta VDJ regions with primers for the TCR constant region and the 5'RACE anchor. Sample indexes and Illumina adaptors were added in a first PCR, and a second PCR then increased library yield. The roughly 650 bp TCR product was size-selected on a 2% E-gel SizeSelection system after Ampure bead purification. Before pooling, library quality was checked on a Bioanalyzer, concentration was measured with Qubit, and libraries were quantified with the Kapa Library Quantification kit. Libraries were sequenced paired-end 2 x 150 bp on an Illumina HiSeq 2500. To increase sequence diversity, roughly 23-30% phiX was spiked into each library pool. In the original analysis: Quality-filtered reads were processed with the UMI-based MiGEC pipeline, which removed over 75% of raw TCR sequences during error correction. VDJ genes were aligned to IMGT germline references, and each clonotype was defined by a unique CDR3 amino acid sequence together with V-J genes. Clonal expansion, Shannon diversity and CDR3 relatedness were evaluated with VDJtools (CalcPairwiseDistances, ClusterSamples), while phylogenetic trees were built in CLCbio workbench. A clone was classed as expanded if it had 8 or more unique UMIs, a cutoff based on coefficient-of-variation modelling across technical triplicates. The public reads were quality trimmed at Q25 with fastp and then assembled into clones with MiXCR by TCRdb, keeping productive beta chains. Every entry covers one CDR3 protein and lists the most common genes and DNA from its rows. These V and J calls derive from TCRdb rather than the authors' analysis. The sample records about 25,000 distinct CDR3 sequences, 3% to 3.5% of which are singletons. The ten biggest clones cover 7% of the sample.

The sequencing input was PBMCs. The V and J segments used are TRBV6-5 and TRBJ2-1, and the D gene may be TRBD2, 6 bases matching. This TCR was sampled from a woman aged 25-40 years with multiple sclerosis. The DNA sequence is TGTGCCAGCCAGGACTACTCCTACAATGAGCAGTTCTTC. It is translated as CASQDYSYNEQFF.